This is a list of T cell receptor beta chains from one sample in a study of blood T cells in healthy people across ages. TCRdb redid the calling of the 5' RACE reads with MiXCR, one entry per CDR3 protein. The repertoire holds 800,000 or so distinct CDR3 sequences, with approximately 25% as singletons. In addition, the sample was reused for a study of T cells of mothers and their children.

The sample consisted of blood. Receptors originate from a boy younger than 18 in good health. The CDR3 runs from the conserved cysteine through the conserved F or W.

TRBV25-1,-,CASSERKGHEQYF
TRBV20-1,TRBJ1-1,CSARNFLQLSNTEAFF
TRBV7-9,TRBJ2-7,CASSSPHEGANTYEQYF
TRBV3-1,TRBJ1-1,CASSQAGVEAFF
TRBV3-1,TRBJ2-7,CASSQTVYEQYF
TRBV2,-,CASKRTTQETQYF
TRBV19,TRBJ1-1,CASRKQEYTEAFF
TRBV12-3/TRBV12-4,TRBJ2-7,CASSLRTSGTYEQYF
TRBV3-1,TRBJ2-6,CASVHWDSGANVLTF
TRBV29-1,TRBJ2-1,CSVEVGLVQFF
TRBV10-3,TRBJ2-5,CAISEGWGETQYF
TRBV20-1,TRBJ2-1,CSASPLHAESYNEQFF
TRBV20-1,TRBJ2-1,CSAQGHHNEQFF
TRBV7-9,TRBJ2-7,CASSPRTSGASYEQYF
TRBV11-1,TRBJ2-7,CASSSISGSYEQYF
TRBV4-2,TRBJ2-1,CASKTSGMNEQFF
TRBV27,TRBJ2-7,CASSWVDRTYEQYF
TRBV5-1,TRBJ1-1,CASSLPGVDTEAFF
TRBV7-9,TRBJ2-3,CASSSVQGGRTDTQYF
TRBV9,TRBJ2-5,CASSRTTGLQETQYF
TRBV27,TRBJ2-2,CASSLDWNTGELFF
TRBV13,TRBJ2-3,CASSQIDGATDTQYF
TRBV20-1,TRBJ2-7,CSAPGLPYEQYF
TRBV14,TRBJ1-1,CASSQWGNTEAFF
TRBV24-1,TRBJ2-5,CATSDVTSAQETQYF
TRBV20-1,TRBJ2-5,CSRTREQETQYF
TRBV20-1,TRBJ2-7,CSARQTESYEQYF
TRBV28,TRBJ1-5,CAVDRGGNQPQHF
TRBV4-3,TRBJ1-5,CASSQEGTSNQPQHF
TRBV10-3,TRBJ2-5,CAISESQGAETQYF
TRBV20-1,TRBJ2-5,CSARGMTIQETQYF
TRBV28,TRBJ2-2,CASATSGVNTGELFF
TRBV25-1,TRBJ2-1,CASSEFPGQTYSYNEQFF
TRBV28,TRBJ2-5,CASRLTRQETQYF
TRBV30,TRBJ2-7,CAWGDGEPYEQYF
TRBV20-1,TRBJ1-2,CSRWTANGYTF
TRBV4-1,TRBJ1-2,CASSQDAENYGYTF
TRBV7-9,TRBJ2-7,CASSFSGTGASYEQYF
TRBV28,TRBJ1-2,CASSLRRTALTGYTF
TRBV27,TRBJ2-3,CASSLSPRTGNFNTQYF
TRBV6-6,TRBJ1-2,CASNPGALGYGYTF
TRBV4-3,-,CASSQEPGVGSYEQYF
TRBV7-6,TRBJ2-5,CASSLNPWGTQETQYF
TRBV4-3,TRBJ2-3,CASSLSHGTGARDTQYF
TRBV6-2/TRBV6-3,TRBJ2-7,CASSYSGQLAYEQYF
TRBV20-1,TRBJ2-1,CSAPNGLSGGNEQFF
TRBV25-1,TRBJ1-1,CASSEWAENTEAFF
TRBV7-2,TRBJ2-1,CASSFPSGNNEQFF
TRBV11-2,TRBJ1-6,CASSVGQGVNSPLHF
TRBV7-9,TRBJ2-1,CASSSSDGYGDEQFF